One sample yielded the 23 T cell receptor beta chains listed below, sequenced in a study of monozygotic twins with cystic fibrosis. Sequencing used immunoSEQ multiplex PCR; TCRdb keeps in-frame clones, though not all of them. Among some 25,000 clones listed, roughly 97% were seen once. The source material was blood. Receptor source: a girl aged 2-10 years with cystic fibrosis.

The rearrangement uses TRBV6-5 and TRBJ2-7; D gene ambiguous. The germline V and J ends were trimmed by 6 bases and 0 bases, with 12 bases remaining between them. The V gene's germline CDR1 is MNHEY and CDR2 SVGAGI. The CDR3 extends over 14 amino acids. This chain's CDR3 is CASRTVVGSYEQYF. The CDR3 bases are TGTGCCAGCAGGACGGTGGTGGGCTCCTACGAGCAGTACTTC.

Here the CDR3 DNA reads TGTGCCAGCAGTGCCCGAGACAGGGCTGGTCTGCAAGCTTTCTTT. It encodes CASSARDRAGLQAFF. The chain uses TRBV28 and TRBJ1-1; 7 bases fit TRBD1. CDR3 length: 15 amino acids. CDR1 is MDHEN and CDR2 is SYDVKM in the germline V gene. Trimming cost V 5 bases and J 9 bases; bases outside gene matches: 15.

The chain has TRBV6-5 and TRBJ1-2, with D maybe TRBD1 (5 bases). The CDR3 is 12 amino acids. V shed 4 bases and J shed 7 bases, with 10 bases lying between them. Germline loops: CDR1 MNHEY, CDR2 SVGAGI. The CDR3 nucleotides are TGTGCCAGCAGTTCCGCAGGGTTTGGCTACACCTTC. This encodes CASSSAGFGYTF.

V usage is TRBV4-1 and J usage is TRBJ2-4; D gene unclear. The CDR3 has 16 amino acids. V lost 0 bases to trimming and J lost 0 bases, with 9 bases between them. The V gene's germline CDR1 is MGHRA and CDR2 YSYEKL. CDR3 DNA: TGCGCCAGCAGCCAAGAGTTAGGGATAGCCAAAAACATTCAGTACTTC. Protein: CASSQELGIAKNIQYF.

The chain combines TRBV28 with TRBJ2-5; D could derive from TRBD1 or TRBD2 (5 bases each). CDR1 is MDHEN and CDR2 is SYDVKM in the germline V gene. The V end was cut by 6 bases, the J end by 7 bases, with 24 bases between. This CDR3 is built from 16 residues. The CDR3 region is CASRAPGPWLGGTQYF. In nucleotides, the CDR3 is TGTGCCAGCAGGGCCCCGGGACCCTGGCTCGGTGGGACCCAGTACTTC.

The chain is built from TRBV7-8 and TRBJ2-7; 8 positions agree with TRBD2. The V gene end was trimmed by 5 bases and the J gene end by 4 bases; junction bases not matched to a gene: 13. Per the germline V gene, CDR1 is SGHVS and CDR2 is FQNEAQ. The CDR3 totals 16 residues. CDR3 in DNA: TGTGCCAGCAGCAAAATAGCGGGACAAGGACCTTACGAGCAGTACTTC. It translates to CASSKIAGQGPYEQYF.

The chain uses TRBV7-2 and TRBJ1-3; tentatively, D is TRBD1 (5 bases). Germline V gene data show CDR1 as SGHTA and CDR2 as FQGNSA. There are 15 residues in the CDR3. V lost 3 bases and J 0 bases, leaving 9 bases between the germline ends. The CDR3, as DNA: TGTGCCAGCAGCTTTGTTAGGGGCTCTGGAAACACCATATATTTT. Protein sequence: CASSFVRGSGNTIYF.

The gene calls are TRBV19 and TRBJ2-3; 9 bases align to TRBD2. CDR3 length: 17 amino acids. J lost 1 base, V lost 1 base, and 6 bases had no gene match. Germline values: CDR1 LNHDA, CDR2 SQIVND (reference sequence). In nucleotides, the CDR3 is TGTGCCAGTAGTATAGGTCTAGCGGGATGGGGCACAGATACGCAGTATTTT. It encodes CASSIGLAGWGTDTQYF.

The chain links TRBV9 to TRBJ1-1; D gene unclear. The CDR3 covers 14 residues. Germline CDR1 reads SGDLS; CDR2 reads YYNGEE. The V end lost 2 bases, the J end lost 1 base, and 9 bases lay between the germline ends. The CDR3 DNA reads as TGTGCCAGCAGCGTGGCAGGAAAGAACACTGAAGCTTTCTTT. Translation gives CASSVAGKNTEAFF.

The J gene is TRBJ2-1, the V gene TRBV4-1; possible D gene TRBD2, 5 bases. V was shortened by 3 bases and J by 9 bases, with 9 bases between the two germline ends. CDR1 and CDR2 from the germline V gene are MGHRA and YSYEKL. CDR3 length: 12 amino acids. CDR3 sequence reads: CASSHPRGEQFF. CDR3 DNA sequence: TGCGCCAGCAGCCACCCACGGGGTGAGCAGTTCTTC.

This chain joins TRBV28 and TRBJ1-1; tentative D call: TRBD1 (5 bases). Germline CDR1 and CDR2: MDHEN and SYDVKM. The ends were cut back, 11 bases at V and 6 bases at J, with 13 bases in the middle. The CDR3 loop spans 11 amino acids. CDR3 sequence reads: CASRGRPEAFF. CDR3 bases: TGTGCCTCCCGGGGACGTCCTGAAGCTTTCTTT.

V usage is TRBV5-1 and J usage is TRBJ1-1; 9 nucleotides line up with TRBD1. J was trimmed by 5 bases and V by 2 bases; bases with no gene match: 4. From germline, CDR1 is SGHRS and CDR2 YFSETQ. The CDR3 runs 14 residues. CDR3 sequence reads: CASSFGQGYTEAFF. CDR3 bases: TGCGCCAGCAGCTTTGGACAGGGGTATACTGAAGCTTTCTTT.

V is TRBV6-5 and J is TRBJ2-6; tentative D call: TRBD1 (6 bases). In germline, CDR1 is MNHEY, CDR2 SVGAGI. The CDR3 is 16 residues long. V lost 4 bases and J 0 bases, leaving 10 bases between the germline ends. CDR3 amino acids: CASSWTVPSGANVLTF. The CDR3 DNA reads TGTGCCAGCAGTTGGACAGTCCCCTCTGGGGCCAACGTCCTGACTTTC.

The chain carries TRBV11-2 and TRBJ1-5; D is perhaps TRBD1 (5 bases). V was shortened by 1 base and J by 6 bases, with 10 bases between the two germline ends. The CDR3 has 14 residues. The germline V gene encodes CDR1 SGHAT and CDR2 FQNNGV. The DNA for the CDR3 is TGTGCCAGCAGCTTAGCGACGGGGGGTCAGCCCCAGCATTTT. Translating gives CASSLATGGQPQHF.

The rearrangement links TRBV18 to TRBJ2-7, with D unresolved. The germline CDR1 and CDR2 sequences are KGHSH and LQKENI. Trimming removed 6 bases at V and 3 bases at J, with 12 bases between. This CDR3 spans 13 amino acids. The chain's CDR3 is CASSAYQNYEQYF. The DNA for the CDR3 is TGTGCCAGCTCCGCGTACCAAAACTACGAGCAGTACTTC.

The chain employs TRBV5-1 and TRBJ2-3; D unresolved. Per the germline V gene, CDR1 is SGHRS and CDR2 is YFSETQ. The CDR3 contains 13 residues. V lost 0 bases and J lost 6, with 8 bases in between. Here the CDR3 DNA reads TGCGCCAGCAGCTTGGCCCCCGGTGATACGCAGTATTTT. This gives the protein CASSLAPGDTQYF.

V and J are TRBV25-1 and TRBJ1-4; D is unresolved. CDR1 MGHDK and CDR2 SYGVNS come from the germline V gene. Trimming pared 8 bases from V and 4 bases from J, leaving 11 bases between. The CDR3 extends over 13 amino acids. The CDR3 coding sequence is TGTGCCAGCCAAAGGGCGAGTAATGAAAAACTGTTTTTT. It yields the protein CASQRASNEKLFF.

The chain recombines TRBV5-4 with TRBJ2-5; the D gene is possibly TRBD2 (5 bases). The CDR3 has 15 residues. Germline lookup yields CDR1 SGHNT and CDR2 YYREEE (reference sequence). The V end was cut by 2 bases, the J end by 2 bases, with 13 bases between. The CDR3 spells CASSFDLEVQETQYF. CDR3 DNA: TGTGCCAGCAGCTTCGATCTGGAGGTTCAAGAGACCCAGTACTTC.

V and J are TRBV30 and TRBJ1-2; D call uncertain. V was clipped by 3 bases and J by 8 bases, with 13 bases between them. This CDR3 is 12 amino acids long. Germline V lookup: CDR1 GTSNPN, CDR2 SVGIG (reference sequence). For the CDR3, the DNA is TGTGCCTGGAGGGACGCGTTCCCAGGCTACACCTTC. Its protein is CAWRDAFPGYTF.

V gene TRBV6-5 combines with J gene TRBJ2-5, with TRBD1 as a possible D gene (6 bases). CDR3 length equals 14 residues. V lost 5 bases, J lost 5 bases, and 15 bases lay in between. CDR1 is MNHEY, CDR2 SVGAGI, per germline. This chain's CDR3 is CASSVDTGRETQYF. DNA of the CDR3: TGTGCCAGCAGTGTTGATACAGGGCGGGAGACCCAGTACTTC.

The chain recombines TRBV5-8 with TRBJ1-5, with D unresolved. Deletions cut 0 bases from V and 6 bases from J, with 1 base between. Germline V lookup: CDR1 SGHTS, CDR2 YDEGEE. CDR3 length equals 11 residues. CDR3 sequence (DNA): TGTGCCAGCAGCTTGGTTCAGCCCCAGCATTTT. Translated: CASSLVQPQHF.

This CDR3 is CASNFLGGETQYF. The CDR3, as DNA: TGTGCCAGCAACTTTCTAGGCGGGGAGACCCAGTACTTC. The chain recombines TRBV5-4 with TRBJ2-5; tentatively, D is TRBD2 (5 bases). In germline, CDR1 is SGHNT, CDR2 YYREEE (reference sequence). There are 13 residues in the CDR3. Trimming took off 6 bases at V and 5 bases at J, with 14 bases between the two ends.

The chain carries TRBV19 and TRBJ1-5; D not resolved. V was cut by 7 bases and J by 1 base, with 8 bases left in between. CDR1 is LNHDA and CDR2 is SQIVND in the germline V gene (reference sequence). The CDR3 covers 13 residues. CDR3 DNA: TGTGCCAGTAAAGGGATGAGCAATCAGCCCCAGCATTTT. This sequence encodes CASKGMSNQPQHF. Full variable domain (missing parts from reference TRBV19 and TRBJ1-5): DGGITQSPKYLFRKEGQNVTLSCEQNLNHDAMYWYRQDPGQGLRLIYYSQIVNDFQKGDIAEGYSVSREKKESFPLTVTSAQKNPTAFYLCASKGMSNQPQHFGDGTRLSIL.